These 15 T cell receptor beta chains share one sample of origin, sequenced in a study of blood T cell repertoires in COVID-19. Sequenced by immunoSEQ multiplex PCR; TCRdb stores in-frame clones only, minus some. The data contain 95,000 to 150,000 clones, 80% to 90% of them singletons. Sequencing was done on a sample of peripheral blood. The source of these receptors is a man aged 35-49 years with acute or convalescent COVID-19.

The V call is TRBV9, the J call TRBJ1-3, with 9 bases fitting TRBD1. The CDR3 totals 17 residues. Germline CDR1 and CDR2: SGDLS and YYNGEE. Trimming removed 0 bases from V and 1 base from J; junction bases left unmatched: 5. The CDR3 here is CASSVGPGQGSGNTIYF. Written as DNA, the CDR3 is TGTGCCAGCAGCGTAGGCCCGGGACAGGGATCTGGAAACACCATATATTTT. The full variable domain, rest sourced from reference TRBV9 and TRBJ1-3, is DSGVTQTPKHLITATGQRVTLRCSPRSGDLSVYWYQQSLDQGLQFLIQYYNGEERAKGNILERFSAQQFPDLHSELNLSSLELGDSALYFCASSVGPGQGSGNTIYFGEGSWLTVV.

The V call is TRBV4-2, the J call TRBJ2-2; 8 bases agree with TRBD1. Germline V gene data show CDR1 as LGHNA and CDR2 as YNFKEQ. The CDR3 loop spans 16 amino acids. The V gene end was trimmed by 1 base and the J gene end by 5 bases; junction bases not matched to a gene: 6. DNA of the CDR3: TGTGCCAGCAGCCAAGTTCGCAGGGGGCGGACCGGGGAGCTGTTTTTT. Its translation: CASSQVRRGRTGELFF.

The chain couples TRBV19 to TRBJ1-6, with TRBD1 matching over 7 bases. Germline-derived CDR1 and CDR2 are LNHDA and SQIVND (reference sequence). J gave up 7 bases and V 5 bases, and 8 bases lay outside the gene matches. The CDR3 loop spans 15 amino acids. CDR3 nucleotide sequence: TGTGCCAGTAGTGCCAGGACAGGATGGAATTCACCCCTCCACTTT. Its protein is CASSARTGWNSPLHF. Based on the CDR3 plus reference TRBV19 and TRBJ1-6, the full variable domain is DGGITQSPKYLFRKEGQNVTLSCEQNLNHDAMYWYRQDPGQGLRLIYYSQIVNDFQKGDIAEGYSVSREKKESFPLTVTSAQKNPTAFYLCASSARTGWNSPLHFGNGTRLTVT.

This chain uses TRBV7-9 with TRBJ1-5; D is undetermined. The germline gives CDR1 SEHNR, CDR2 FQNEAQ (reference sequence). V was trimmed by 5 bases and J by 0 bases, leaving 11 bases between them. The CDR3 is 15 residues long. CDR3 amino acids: CASSPDGLSNQPQHF. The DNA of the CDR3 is TGTGCCAGCAGCCCAGATGGGCTTAGCAATCAGCCCCAGCATTTT.

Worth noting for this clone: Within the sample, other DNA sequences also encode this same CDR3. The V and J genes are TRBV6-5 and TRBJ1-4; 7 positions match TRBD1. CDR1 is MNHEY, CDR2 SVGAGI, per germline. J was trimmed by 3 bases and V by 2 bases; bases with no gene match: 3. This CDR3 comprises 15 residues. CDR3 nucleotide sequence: TGTGCCAGCAGTTACGCGGGACAGCCTAATGAAAAACTGTTTTTT. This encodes CASSYAGQPNEKLFF.

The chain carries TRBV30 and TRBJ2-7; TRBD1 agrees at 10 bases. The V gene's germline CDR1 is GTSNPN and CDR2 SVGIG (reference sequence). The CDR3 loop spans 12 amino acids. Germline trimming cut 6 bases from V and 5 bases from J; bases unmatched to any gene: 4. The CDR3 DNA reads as TGTGCCTGCGGACAGGGGGGCAACGAGCAGTACTTC. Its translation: CACGQGGNEQYF.

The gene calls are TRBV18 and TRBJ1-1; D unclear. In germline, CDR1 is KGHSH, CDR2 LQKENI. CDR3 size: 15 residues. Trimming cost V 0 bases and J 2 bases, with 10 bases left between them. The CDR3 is CASSPPLGRNTEAFF. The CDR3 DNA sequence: TGTGCCAGCTCACCACCGTTGGGCCGAAACACTGAAGCTTTCTTT.

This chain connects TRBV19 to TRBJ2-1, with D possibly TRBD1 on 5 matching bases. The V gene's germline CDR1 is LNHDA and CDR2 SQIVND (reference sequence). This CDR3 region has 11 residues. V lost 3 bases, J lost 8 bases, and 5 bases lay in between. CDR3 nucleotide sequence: TGTGCCAGTAGTATGGGGCATGAGCAGTTCTTC. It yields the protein CASSMGHEQFF. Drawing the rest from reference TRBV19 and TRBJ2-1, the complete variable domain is DGGITQSPKYLFRKEGQNVTLSCEQNLNHDAMYWYRQDPGQGLRLIYYSQIVNDFQKGDIAEGYSVSREKKESFPLTVTSAQKNPTAFYLCASSMGHEQFFGPGTRLTVL.

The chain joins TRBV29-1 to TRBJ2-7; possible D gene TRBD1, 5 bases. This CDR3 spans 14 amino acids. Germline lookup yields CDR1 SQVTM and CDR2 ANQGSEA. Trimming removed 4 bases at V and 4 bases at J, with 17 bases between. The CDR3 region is CSVVISQTDYEQYF. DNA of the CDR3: TGCAGCGTTGTAATCTCACAGACAGATTACGAGCAGTACTTC.

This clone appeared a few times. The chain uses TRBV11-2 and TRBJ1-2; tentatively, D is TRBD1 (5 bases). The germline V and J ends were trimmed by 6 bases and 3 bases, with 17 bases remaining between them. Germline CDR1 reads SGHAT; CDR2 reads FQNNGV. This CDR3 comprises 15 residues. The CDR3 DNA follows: TGTGCCAGCAGTCAAGGGATGGGACTTGACTATGGCTACACCTTC. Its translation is CASSQGMGLDYGYTF.

The CDR3 nucleotides read TGTGCCAGCAAAACAAGGGGTTTCGGCAATCAGCCCCAGCATTTT. This translates into CASKTRGFGNQPQHF. The chain has TRBV2 and TRBJ1-5; weak D call: TRBD1 (5 bases). Trimming removed 7 bases from V and 2 bases from J, with 15 bases in between. CDR1 and CDR2 (germline): SNHLY, FYNNEI. The CDR3 is made up of 15 amino acids.

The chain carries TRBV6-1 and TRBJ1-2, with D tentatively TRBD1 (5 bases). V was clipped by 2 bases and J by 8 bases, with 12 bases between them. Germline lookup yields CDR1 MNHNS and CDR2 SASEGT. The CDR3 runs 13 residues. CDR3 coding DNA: TGTGCCAGCAGTGAACCCTACGGGGGAGGCTACACCTTC. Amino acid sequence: CASSEPYGGGYTF.

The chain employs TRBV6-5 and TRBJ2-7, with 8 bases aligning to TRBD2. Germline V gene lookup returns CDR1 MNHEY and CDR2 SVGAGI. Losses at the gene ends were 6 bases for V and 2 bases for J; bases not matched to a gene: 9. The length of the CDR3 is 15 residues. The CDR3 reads CASRLSGDLTYEQYF. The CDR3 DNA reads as TGTGCCAGCAGACTTAGCGGGGATCTCACCTACGAGCAGTACTTC.

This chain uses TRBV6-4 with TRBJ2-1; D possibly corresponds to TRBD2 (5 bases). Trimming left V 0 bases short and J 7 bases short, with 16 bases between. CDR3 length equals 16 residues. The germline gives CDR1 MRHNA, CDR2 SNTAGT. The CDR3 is CASSDSGKQYVNEQFF. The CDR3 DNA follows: TGTGCCAGCAGTGACTCCGGGAAGCAATACGTAAATGAGCAGTTCTTC.

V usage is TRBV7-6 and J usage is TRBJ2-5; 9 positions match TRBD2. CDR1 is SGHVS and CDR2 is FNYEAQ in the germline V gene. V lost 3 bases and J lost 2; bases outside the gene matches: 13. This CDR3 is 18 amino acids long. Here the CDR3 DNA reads TGTGCCAGCAGCTTTCCTTTAGCGGGGGTGCCCTATCAAGAGACCCAGTACTTC. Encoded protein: CASSFPLAGVPYQETQYF.